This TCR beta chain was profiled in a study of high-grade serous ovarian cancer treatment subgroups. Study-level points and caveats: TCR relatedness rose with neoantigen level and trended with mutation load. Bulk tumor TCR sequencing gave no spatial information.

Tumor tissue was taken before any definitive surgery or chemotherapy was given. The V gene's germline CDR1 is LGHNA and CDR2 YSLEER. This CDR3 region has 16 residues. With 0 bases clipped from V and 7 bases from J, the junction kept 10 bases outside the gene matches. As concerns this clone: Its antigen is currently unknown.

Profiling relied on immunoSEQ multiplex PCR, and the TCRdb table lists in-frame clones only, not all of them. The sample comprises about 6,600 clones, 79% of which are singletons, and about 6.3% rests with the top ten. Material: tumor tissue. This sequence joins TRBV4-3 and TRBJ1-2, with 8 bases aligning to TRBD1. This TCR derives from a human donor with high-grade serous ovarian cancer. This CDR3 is CASSQDRAGGKAGYTF. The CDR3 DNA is TGCGCCAGCAGCCAAGATAGGGCAGGGGGCAAGGCTGGCTACACCTTC.